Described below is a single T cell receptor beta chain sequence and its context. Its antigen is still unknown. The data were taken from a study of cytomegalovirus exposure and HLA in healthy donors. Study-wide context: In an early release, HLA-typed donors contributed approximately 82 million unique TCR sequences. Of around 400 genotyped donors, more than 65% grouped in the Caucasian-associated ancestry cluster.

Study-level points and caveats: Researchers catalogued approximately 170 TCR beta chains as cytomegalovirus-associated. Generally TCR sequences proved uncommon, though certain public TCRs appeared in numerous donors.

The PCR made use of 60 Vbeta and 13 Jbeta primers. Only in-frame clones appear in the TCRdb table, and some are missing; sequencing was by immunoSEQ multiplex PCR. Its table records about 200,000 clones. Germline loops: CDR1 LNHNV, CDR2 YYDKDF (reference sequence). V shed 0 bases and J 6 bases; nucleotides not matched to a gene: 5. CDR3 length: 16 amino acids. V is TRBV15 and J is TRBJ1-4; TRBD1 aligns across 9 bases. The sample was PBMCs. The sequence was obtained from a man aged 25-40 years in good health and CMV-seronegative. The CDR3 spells CATSRDRGQGHEKLFF. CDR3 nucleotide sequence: TGTGCCACCAGCAGAGATAGGGGACAGGGACATGAAAAACTGTTTTTT.